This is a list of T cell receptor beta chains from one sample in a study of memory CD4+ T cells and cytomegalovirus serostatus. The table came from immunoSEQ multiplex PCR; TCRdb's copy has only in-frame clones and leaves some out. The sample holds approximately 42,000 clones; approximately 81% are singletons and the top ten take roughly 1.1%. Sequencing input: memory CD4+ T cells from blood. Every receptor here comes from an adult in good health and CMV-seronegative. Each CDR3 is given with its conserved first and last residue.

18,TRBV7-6,CASSLGGTGESVNQPQHF
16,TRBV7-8,CASSGRVGSTGNTIYF
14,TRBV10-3,CAISLRAVGETQYF
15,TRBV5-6,CASREGGRAKNIQYF
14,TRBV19,CASKPQRGTYEQYF
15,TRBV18,CASSPASGSSYEQYF
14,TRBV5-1,CASSDGTVNYEQYF
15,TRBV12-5,CASGPQGQYNQPQHF
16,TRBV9,CASSLGGSATNEKLFF
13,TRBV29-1,CSVDGGGRTEAFF
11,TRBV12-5,CASGLRYEQYF
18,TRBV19,CASSPGGPGLVANEKLFF
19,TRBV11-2,CASSSRMSAFPSGANVLTF
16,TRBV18,CASSPSRAGSYNEQFF
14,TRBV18,CASSPRENTDTQYF
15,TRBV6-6,CASSPMGSMNTEAFF
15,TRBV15,CATSASLVFNTEAFF
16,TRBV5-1,CASSLSPQGLGNIQYF
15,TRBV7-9,CASSTSGGLGTEAFF
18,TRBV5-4,CASSDNRARGSGANVLTF
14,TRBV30,CAWSVPVTGGIQYF
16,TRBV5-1,CASSHVLGSMNTEAFF
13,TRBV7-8,CASSLGAPETQYF
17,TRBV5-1,CASSPRDSYSGANVLTF
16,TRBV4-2,CASSQGGKEGFYEQYF
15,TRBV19,CASSQRDSHTDTQYF
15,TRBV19,CASRPATGGTDTQYF
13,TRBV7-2,CASRRGQNTEAFF
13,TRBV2,CASRGDRNTEAFF
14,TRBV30,CAWSEGRGNSPLHF
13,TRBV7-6,CASSSFPGGEQFF
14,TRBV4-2,CASSQDLGGLGYTF
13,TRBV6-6,CASRPSENTEAFF
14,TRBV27,CASKMEATNEKLFF
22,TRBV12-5,CASGLVSRRGLETERGSYEQYF
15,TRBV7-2,CASSTPGLAGEEQYF
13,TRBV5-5,CASTPRVNTEAFF
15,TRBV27,CASSLAGQGAGGYTF
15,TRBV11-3,CASSSESGTGVEAFF
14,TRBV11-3,CASSLLVEGETQYF
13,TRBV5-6,CASDRGRGYGYTF
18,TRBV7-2,CASSLMPHRQDSGNTIYF
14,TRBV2,CASSVDRANEKLFF
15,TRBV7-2,CASSSPGLAMETQYF
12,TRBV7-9,CASSFRNTEAFF
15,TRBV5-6,CASSLWSKYTGELFF
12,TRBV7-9,CASSFPDQPQHF
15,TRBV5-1,CASSLGTASNQPQHF
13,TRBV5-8,CASRPDRLNGYTF
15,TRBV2,CASSNGGGSTDTQYF
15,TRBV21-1,CASRSLKTLYNEQFF
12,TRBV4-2,CASSQDRIRLYF
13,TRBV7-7,CASSLAAGTSLIF
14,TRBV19,CASSERRSAGELFF
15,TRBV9,CASSVDEGATYEQYF
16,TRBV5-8,CASSPGTVTTNEKLFF
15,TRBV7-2,CASSLLPGFVYEQYF
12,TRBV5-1,CASSLEGTAAYF
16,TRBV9,CASSPRPRGSHYGYTF
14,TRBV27,CASRTDWGYNEQFF